What follows are 17 T cell receptor beta chains derived from one specimen sequenced in a study of T cell repertoires in cytomegalovirus infection. Each CDR3 protein is one row after TCRdb ran MiXCR on the reads. The sample contains some 400,000 distinct CDR3 sequences, about a sixth of which appear only once. The sequenced sample was PBMCs. All receptors come from a human donor in good health (CMV status not recorded). Some clones in this sample may be carry-over from other donors' samples.

This clonotype showed up many times. This chain uses TRBV6-2 or TRBV6-3 with TRBJ2-1; tentatively, D is TRBD2 (6 bases). The germline CDR1 and CDR2 sequences are MNHEY and SVGEGT. The V end lost 5 bases, the J end lost 14 bases, and 19 bases lay between the germline ends. This CDR3 is 13 amino acids long. CDR3 coding DNA: TGTGCCAGCAGTGTTACCGCGGAGCGGGTTGAGTTCTTC. Its translation: CASSVTAERVEFF.

This clonotype was picked up a small number of times. The V gene is TRBV11-2, the J gene TRBJ2-7; 9 bases are shared with TRBD1. Germline values: CDR1 SGHAT, CDR2 FQNNGV. The CDR3 sequence is 16 residues long. Trimming removed 5 bases from V and 3 bases from J; junction bases left unmatched: 11. The CDR3 here is CASSLSGTGRLYEQYF. In nucleotides, the CDR3 is TGTGCCAGCAGCCTTTCTGGGACAGGGCGGCTCTACGAGCAGTACTTC.

This clonotype showed up just a few times. V gene TRBV5-1 combines with J gene TRBJ1-5; no clear D gene. CDR3 length equals 13 residues. Looked up from germline, CDR1 is SGHRS and CDR2 is YFSETQ. Trimming took off 9 bases at V and 0 bases at J, with 10 bases between the two ends. CDR3 nucleotide sequence: TGCGCCACCCTGGACCATAGCAATCAGCCCCAGCATTTT. Translating it yields CATLDHSNQPQHF.

The CDR3 region is CASSQDPDQNEQFF. CDR3 DNA: TGCGCCAGCAGCCAAGACCCCGACCAAAATGAGCAGTTCTTC. The chain uses TRBV4-1 and TRBJ2-1; no reliable D call. Germline assignment: CDR1 MGHRA and CDR2 YSYEKL. Trimming removed 0 bases at V and 7 bases at J, with 10 bases between. This CDR3 comprises 14 residues.

This clonotype has just a few counts. This chain connects TRBV29-1 to TRBJ2-3, with a possible D match to TRBD1 (5 bases). The CDR3 extends over 13 amino acids. The V and J ends lost 7 bases and 0 bases respectively, with 11 bases between them. Germline-derived CDR1 and CDR2 are SQVTM and ANQGSEA. The CDR3 spells CSADDRSTDTQYF. CDR3 sequence (DNA): TGCAGCGCCGACGACAGAAGCACAGATACGCAGTATTTT.

This clonotype was counted once. This may stem from a read error, because a much larger clone lies one nucleotide away. The chain is built from TRBV7-2 and TRBJ1-1; D unclear. The V gene's germline CDR1 is SGHTA and CDR2 FQGNSA. V shed 1 base and J shed 5 bases, with 14 bases lying between them. The CDR3 sequence is 15 residues long. In DNA form, the CDR3 reads TGTGCCAGCAGCTTAGAGGAGGCGGCCCTAACTGAAGCTTTCTTT. This codes for CASSLEEAALTEAFF.

This clonotype was detected many times. The rearrangement uses TRBV28 and TRBJ1-5; D perhaps matches TRBD1 (5 bases). The V gene lost 6 bases and the J gene lost 4 bases, with 13 bases spanning the gap. CDR1 is MDHEN and CDR2 is SYDVKM in the germline V gene. CDR3 length: 14 residues. This chain's CDR3 is CASSSLQGNQPQHF. The CDR3 nucleotides are TGTGCCAGCAGCTCACTGCAGGGAAATCAGCCCCAGCATTTT.

This clonotype was counted between two and nine times. This chain connects TRBV2 to TRBJ2-1; D unresolved. This CDR3 region has 12 residues. Germline values: CDR1 SNHLY, CDR2 FYNNEI. V was trimmed by 3 bases and J by 9 bases, leaving 9 bases between them. For the CDR3, the DNA is TGTGCCAGCAGTGATGAAGCCTTTGAGCAGTTCTTC. Its translation is CASSDEAFEQFF.

This clonotype was seen once. The rearrangement uses TRBV20-1 and TRBJ2-1; no definite D call. The CDR3 extends over 13 amino acids. V was clipped by 5 bases and J by 2 bases, with 10 bases between them. The germline V gene encodes CDR1 DFQATT and CDR2 SNEGSKA (reference sequence). The CDR3 DNA reads TGCAGTGCTGGGCGAGTAGCCTACAATGAGCAGTTCTTC. Its translation is CSAGRVAYNEQFF.

The V gene is TRBV4-1, the J gene TRBJ2-1; D uncertain. V was shortened by 0 bases and J by 6 bases, with 21 bases between the two germline ends. The CDR3 length is 18 residues. Germline V gene sequence: CDR1 MGHRA, CDR2 YSYEKL. The CDR3 nucleotides read TGCGCCAGCAGCCAAGAACCCGACTGGCGGCTATTCTCCAATGAGCAGTTCTTC. Protein: CASSQEPDWRLFSNEQFF.

The rearrangement joins TRBV19 to TRBJ2-2; tentatively, D is TRBD1 or TRBD2 (5 bases each). CDR3 length: 15 amino acids. Trimming removed 10 bases at V and 0 bases at J, with 15 bases between. Germline assignment: CDR1 LNHDA and CDR2 SQIVND (reference sequence). CDR3 residues: CAIPGTVSNTGELFF. The CDR3 nucleotides read TGTGCCATCCCAGGGACCGTCTCGAACACCGGGGAGCTGTTTTTT.

This clonotype was seen ten or more times. The chain joins TRBV10-1 to TRBJ2-7; no clear D gene. CDR1 WNHNN and CDR2 SYGVQD come from the germline V gene (reference sequence). CDR3 length equals 14 residues. V lost 3 bases and J lost 2, with 11 bases in between. The CDR3 DNA sequence: TGCGCCAGCAGTGATTGGCAGCGACCCTACGAGCAGTACTTC. This translates into CASSDWQRPYEQYF.

The chain is built from TRBV25-1 and TRBJ2-3, with a weak D call TRBD1 (6 bases). CDR3 length equals 17 residues. Trimming took 5 bases from V and 0 from J, leaving 18 bases between them. Germline lookup yields CDR1 MGHDK and CDR2 SYGVNS. CDR3 in amino acids: CASSHTYGGRSTDTQYF. In DNA, the CDR3 is TGTGCCAGCAGTCACACGTATGGGGGCCGAAGCACAGATACGCAGTATTTT.

This clonotype was found many times. V is TRBV7-2 and J is TRBJ2-5; no clear D. Trimming removed 7 bases at V and 5 bases at J, with 14 bases between. The CDR3 loop spans 13 amino acids. Per the germline V gene, CDR1 is SGHTA and CDR2 is FQGNSA. The CDR3 bases are TGTGCCAGCACCTCCCTCGGGTCGGAGACCCAGTACTTC. The encoded protein is CASTSLGSETQYF.

About this clonotype itself: This likely comes from a read error, as the CDR3 has no conserved phenylalanine or tryptophan at its end. V is TRBV5-5 and J is TRBJ2-2; D is possibly TRBD1 (6 bases). The V gene's germline CDR1 is SGHKS and CDR2 YYEKEE (reference sequence). This CDR3 has 15 residues. The germline V and J ends were trimmed by 3 bases and 5 bases, with 14 bases remaining between them. CDR3 protein: CASSYRTDLTGELFS. For the CDR3, the DNA is TGTGCCAGCAGCTATAGGACAGACCTTACCGGGGAGCTGTTTTCT.

Ten or more counts support this clonotype. The chain joins TRBV7-2 to TRBJ2-7; the D gene is possibly TRBD2 (6 bases). The CDR3 runs 14 residues. The germline gives CDR1 SGHTA, CDR2 FQGNSA. V was cut by 1 base and J by 6 bases, with 13 bases left in between. CDR3 residues: CASSLVAGLGEQYF. The CDR3 bases are TGTGCCAGCAGCTTAGTGGCGGGATTGGGCGAGCAGTACTTC.

The V call is TRBV28, the J call TRBJ1-5, with TRBD1 as a possible D gene (5 bases). Trimming left V 7 bases short and J 5 bases short, with 15 bases between. Germline assignment: CDR1 MDHEN and CDR2 SYDVKM. The CDR3 is made up of 14 amino acids. The CDR3 nucleotides are TGTGCCAGCACCCTCGGGGGGAGGTATCAGCCCCAGCATTTT. Amino acid sequence: CASTLGGRYQPQHF.